This TCR beta chain emerged from a study of T-cell memory formation after mild COVID-19. This CDR3 spans 16 amino acids. The V segment lost 0 bases and the J segment 5 bases; nucleotides outside the gene matches: 6. Germline V lookup: CDR1 LGHNA, CDR2 YSLEER. Notes on this clonotype: The antigen is undetermined.

General study findings and limits: The study found balanced CD4/CD8 in clones contracting day 15 to 85 and a CD4+ lean in later expanders. Second-wave clones reaching peak frequency on day 37 lacked confirmed SARS-CoV-2 specificity.

TCR alpha and TCR beta cDNA libraries carrying sample barcodes and UMIs came from 5'RACE with constant-segment primers. From the 5' RACE reads, TCRdb called clonotypes with MiXCR, one entry per CDR3 protein. Among 140,000 to 150,000 distinct CDR3 sequences listed, roughly a quarter were seen once. What was sequenced was PBMCs or a T cell subset sorted from them (not recorded which). The receptor was isolated from an adult woman who had mild COVID-19 (a few samples of this study predate the infection). Cell type and time point are not known. This chain links TRBV4-3 with TRBJ2-7, with 11 bases aligning to TRBD2. The CDR3 coding sequence is TGCGCCAGCAGCCAAGACCCCCTAGCGGGAGGAAACGAGCAGTACTTC. Its protein is CASSQDPLAGGNEQYF.